The 24 T cell receptor beta chains below all came from one sample that was sequenced in a study of cytomegalovirus exposure and HLA in healthy donors. Repertoires were generated with immunoSEQ multiplex PCR, while TCRdb's copy carries only in-frame clones and drops some. The table includes 100,000 to 150,000 clones, about 90% detected once. The material sequenced was PBMCs. Receptors were obtained from a woman under 30 in good health and CMV-seronegative.

The chain combines TRBV6-1 with TRBJ1-2, with 8 nucleotides matching TRBD1. Trimming removed 7 bases from V and 3 bases from J; junction bases left unmatched: 10. The germline V gene encodes CDR1 MNHNS and CDR2 SASEGT. This CDR3 contains 15 residues. CDR3: CASNQLGTGDYGYTF. Here the CDR3 DNA reads TGTGCCAGCAATCAACTGGGGACAGGAGACTATGGCTACACCTTC.

The chain carries TRBV30 and TRBJ2-1; 10 nucleotides agree with TRBD2. Looked up from germline, CDR1 is GTSNPN and CDR2 is SVGIG (reference sequence). V lost 5 bases, J lost 1 base, and 11 bases stayed unmatched. The CDR3 runs to 17 residues. CDR3 sequence reads: CAWGSGRATGSYNEQFF. DNA of the CDR3: TGTGCCTGGGGGAGCGGGAGGGCCACCGGGTCCTACAATGAGCAGTTCTTC. Full variable domain (remainder filled in from reference TRBV30 and TRBJ2-1): SQTIHQWPATLVQPVGSPLSLECTVEGTSNPNLYWYRQAAGRGLQLLFYSVGIGQISSEVPQNLSASRPQDRQFILSSKKLLLSDSGFYLCAWGSGRATGSYNEQFFGPGTRLTVL.

V gene TRBV7-3 combines with J gene TRBJ2-2; the D gene is possibly TRBD1 (5 bases). V was trimmed by 6 bases and J by 4 bases, leaving 12 bases between them. Germline assignment: CDR1 SGHTA and CDR2 FQGTGA. This CDR3 contains 14 residues. The chain's CDR3 is CASSQGISTGELFF. The CDR3 DNA reads TGTGCCAGCAGTCAGGGCATTAGCACCGGGGAGCTGTTTTTT.

The CDR3 region is CASSSSGLYQETQYF. In nucleotides, the CDR3 is TGTGCCAGTAGTTCTAGCGGGTTGTACCAAGAGACCCAGTACTTC. The chain uses TRBV19 and TRBJ2-5; 8 bases map to TRBD2. The germline V gene encodes CDR1 LNHDA and CDR2 SQIVND (reference sequence). CDR3 length: 15 residues. J lost 0 bases, V lost 5 bases, and 5 bases had no gene match.

This clone was recorded only once. J is TRBJ1-1 and V is TRBV11-2, with D unclear. The CDR3 contains 16 residues. V shed 0 bases and J shed 0 bases, with 11 bases lying between them. CDR1 and CDR2 from the germline V gene are SGHAT and FQNNGV. The CDR3 sequence is CASSLDFQRMNTEAFF. The CDR3, as DNA: TGTGCCAGCAGCTTAGATTTCCAGCGAATGAACACTGAAGCTTTCTTT.

This chain uses TRBV9 with TRBJ2-5, with TRBD1 identical over 7 bases. The CDR3 is 15 residues long. From germline, CDR1 is SGDLS and CDR2 YYNGEE. The V gene end was trimmed by 0 bases and the J gene end by 5 bases; junction bases not matched to a gene: 7. The CDR3 here is CASSVEGARGETQYF. CDR3 DNA sequence: TGTGCCAGCAGCGTAGAGGGGGCACGCGGTGAGACCCAGTACTTC.

V gene TRBV7-8 combines with J gene TRBJ2-7; 7 positions agree with TRBD2. CDR1 and CDR2 (germline): SGHVS, FQNEAQ. The CDR3 loop spans 15 amino acids. Trimming cost V 1 base and J 3 bases; bases outside gene matches: 6. The DNA for the CDR3 is TGTGCCAGCAGCTTAGATGGGCGGGGGAGCTACGAGCAGTACTTC. This gives the protein CASSLDGRGSYEQYF.

The CDR3 is CASSPLLSGDDRAGANVLTF. As DNA, the CDR3 is TGTGCCAGCTCACCACTTTTAAGTGGAGACGATCGAGCCGGGGCCAACGTCCTGACTTTC. The chain uses TRBV18 and TRBJ2-6; D not certain. CDR1 is KGHSH, CDR2 LQKENI, per germline. The germline V and J ends were trimmed by 1 base and 4 bases, with 23 bases remaining between them. This CDR3 contains 20 residues.

This chain joins TRBV11-3 and TRBJ2-1; D may be TRBD1 (6 bases). The CDR3 is 15 amino acids. V was pared by 1 base and J by 4 bases, with 11 bases between. Germline CDR1 and CDR2: SGHNT and YENEEA. CDR3 region: CASSLGRTAYNEQFF. The CDR3 DNA follows: TGTGCCAGCAGCTTAGGCAGGACAGCGTACAATGAGCAGTTCTTC.

This clone was observed once. The genes are TRBV7-6 and TRBJ2-7; no clear D gene. V was shortened by 4 bases and J by 5 bases, with 9 bases between the two germline ends. CDR1 is SGHVS and CDR2 is FNYEAQ in the germline V gene. The CDR3 extends over 12 amino acids. The CDR3 DNA is TGTGCCAGCAGCTACCCTGGCAACGAGCAGTACTTC. Translated, it gives CASSYPGNEQYF. Supplemented by reference TRBV7-6 and TRBJ2-7, the full variable domain reads GAGVSQSPRYKVTKRGQDVALRCDPISGHVSLYWYRQALGQGPEFLTYFNYEAQQDKSGLPNDRFSAERPEGSISTLTIQRTEQRDSAMYRCASSYPGNEQYFGPGTRLTVT.

The V gene is TRBV19, the J gene TRBJ2-1; D might be TRBD2 (8 bases). This CDR3 spans 16 amino acids. Germline CDR1 and CDR2: LNHDA and SQIVND (reference sequence). V lost 3 bases and J 7 bases, leaving 19 bases between the germline ends. This CDR3 is CASSIGRGRTKNEQFF. The CDR3 DNA is TGTGCCAGTAGTATCGGGAGGGGGCGGACAAAAAATGAGCAGTTCTTC.

J is TRBJ2-3 and V is TRBV28; D gene uncertain. The length of the CDR3 is 18 residues. The germline gives CDR1 MDHEN, CDR2 SYDVKM. Trimming took 3 bases from V and 0 from J, leaving 19 bases between them. This chain's CDR3 is CASSFSVASVTSTDTQYF. CDR3 nucleotide sequence: TGTGCCAGCAGTTTTTCCGTTGCTTCCGTTACTAGCACAGATACGCAGTATTTT.

The V call is TRBV9, the J call TRBJ2-7; no clear D gene. Trimming pared 0 bases from V and 0 bases from J, leaving 10 bases between. In germline, CDR1 is SGDLS, CDR2 YYNGEE. The CDR3 has 15 residues. The CDR3 nucleotides are TGTGCCAGCAGCGTAGGCGTAAGTGCCTCCTACGAGCAGTACTTC. Translating gives CASSVGVSASYEQYF.

The rearrangement joins TRBV18 to TRBJ2-7; perhaps TRBD2 as D (6 bases). The germline CDR1 and CDR2 sequences are KGHSH and LQKENI. Trimming pared 3 bases from V and 2 bases from J, leaving 14 bases between. The CDR3 spans 15 residues. CDR3 protein: CASSPGAGLTYEQYF. CDR3 in DNA: TGTGCCAGCTCACCTGGTGCGGGATTAACCTACGAGCAGTACTTC.

The chain couples TRBV27 to TRBJ2-6; 8 nucleotides align to TRBD1. Per germline, CDR1 MNHEY and CDR2 SMNVEV (reference sequence). The CDR3 extends over 18 amino acids. V shed 5 bases, J shed 0 bases, and the junction held 9 bases outside the gene matches. The DNA for the CDR3 is TGTGCCAGCAGTCTTGGACAGGGATATTTCTCTGGGGCCAACGTCCTGACTTTC. Amino acids: CASSLGQGYFSGANVLTF. Full variable domain (missing parts from reference TRBV27 and TRBJ2-6): EAQVTQNPRYLITVTGKKLTVTCSQNMNHEYMSWYRQDPGLGLRQIYYSMNVEVTDKGDVPEGYKVSRKEKRNFPLILESPSPNQTSLYFCASSLGQGYFSGANVLTFGAGSRLTVL.

The chain links TRBV28 to TRBJ2-7; 9 positions agree with TRBD2. CDR1 and CDR2 from the germline V gene are MDHEN and SYDVKM. The CDR3 extends over 14 amino acids. J lost 4 bases, V lost 6 bases, and 7 bases had no gene match. The CDR3 loop is CASRPAGGRYEQYF. For the CDR3, the DNA is TGTGCCAGCAGGCCGGCGGGGGGGCGATACGAGCAGTACTTC. Using reference TRBV28 and TRBJ2-7 for the parts outside the CDR3, the full variable domain is DVKVTQSSRYLVKRTGEKVFLECVQDMDHENMFWYRQDPGLGLRLIYFSYDVKMKEKGDIPEGYSVSREKKERFSLILESASTNQTSMYLCASRPAGGRYEQYFGPGTRLTVT.

The rearrangement uses TRBV5-1 and TRBJ2-2, with 8 positions matching TRBD2. Looked up from germline, CDR1 is SGHRS and CDR2 is YFSETQ. The length of the CDR3 is 14 residues. V was pared by 4 bases and J by 6 bases, with 5 bases of the junction left unmatched. The CDR3 region has the DNA TGCGCCAGCAGCAAGCGGGAGTTGGCCGGGGAGCTGTTTTTT. Amino acid sequence: CASSKRELAGELFF.

This chain links TRBV28 with TRBJ2-2; 7 positions agree with TRBD1. CDR1 and CDR2 (germline): MDHEN, SYDVKM. There are 15 residues in the CDR3. Unmatched junction bases numbered 6, after V lost 4 bases and J lost 4 bases. The CDR3 DNA reads TGTGCCAGCAGTTCCCGACAGGGAGCCACCGGGGAGCTGTTTTTT. It yields the protein CASSSRQGATGELFF.

The V gene is TRBV5-6, the J gene TRBJ2-3, with TRBD2 matching 7 bases. Germline V lookup: CDR1 SGHDT, CDR2 YYEEEE. The CDR3 sequence is 16 residues long. Germline trimming cut 2 bases from V and 1 base from J; bases unmatched to any gene: 7. This chain's CDR3 is CASSFGREWGTDTQYF. CDR3 bases: TGTGCCAGCAGCTTTGGGCGGGAGTGGGGCACAGATACGCAGTATTTT. The whole variable domain, remainder taken from reference TRBV5-6 and TRBJ2-3, is DAGVTQSPTHLIKTRGQQVTLRCSPKSGHDTVSWYQQALGQGPQFIFQYYEEEERQRGNFPDRFSGHQFPNYSSELNVNALLLGDSALYLCASSFGREWGTDTQYFGPGTRLTVL.

This chain joins TRBV6-6 and TRBJ1-2, with D maybe TRBD1 (5 bases). The CDR3 is 15 residues long. In germline, CDR1 is MNHNY, CDR2 SVGAGI (reference sequence). The germline V and J ends were trimmed by 5 bases and 1 base, with 14 bases remaining between them. The CDR3 sequence is CASSLGGGNNYGYTF. The CDR3 region has the DNA TGTGCCAGCAGTCTCGGGGGGGGAAATAACTATGGCTACACCTTC.

The V and J genes are TRBV5-1 and TRBJ1-1, with a weak D call TRBD1 (6 bases). Trimming shortened V by 0 bases and J by 5 bases, and 8 bases separated the two germline ends. This CDR3 spans 13 amino acids. The germline V gene has CDR1 SGHRS and CDR2 YFSETQ. CDR3 in DNA: TGCGCCAGCAGCTTGGGGGGGCTTACTGAAGCTTTCTTT. Translation gives CASSLGGLTEAFF. The whole variable domain, filled in from reference TRBV5-1 and TRBJ1-1, reads KAGVTQTPRYLIKTRGQQVTLSCSPISGHRSVSWYQQTPGQGLQFLFEYFSETQRNKGNFPGRFSGRQFSNSRSEMNVSTLELGDSALYLCASSLGGLTEAFFGQGTRLTVV.

The CDR3 spells CASTKDGNGYTF. The CDR3, as DNA: TGTGCCAGCACCAAGGACGGGAATGGCTACACCTTC. The rearrangement joins TRBV27 to TRBJ1-2; no clear D. The CDR3 spans 12 residues. CDR1 and CDR2 from the germline V gene are MNHEY and SMNVEV (reference sequence). The V gene lost 7 bases and the J gene lost 6 bases, with 12 bases spanning the gap.

This chain joins TRBV6-1 and TRBJ1-2; D is possibly TRBD1 (5 bases). The CDR3 extends over 15 amino acids. Trimming left V 7 bases short and J 6 bases short, with 21 bases between. CDR1 is MNHNS and CDR2 is SASEGT in the germline V gene. The CDR3 here is CASIKAGPKVDGYTF. The CDR3 nucleotides are TGTGCCAGCATCAAGGCAGGGCCCAAGGTCGATGGCTACACCTTC.

The V gene is TRBV28, the J gene TRBJ1-1; the D gene is possibly TRBD1 (5 bases). Germline V gene sequence: CDR1 MDHEN, CDR2 SYDVKM. The CDR3 sequence is 14 residues long. The V gene lost 5 bases and the J gene lost 3 bases, with 13 bases spanning the gap. In DNA, the CDR3 is TGTGCCAGCAGTCTCCGGGCGGGGGACACTGAAGCTTTCTTT. Residues: CASSLRAGDTEAFF.